The rows below give T cell receptor beta chains drawn from one sample of a study of T cell responses to AZD1222 COVID-19 vaccine. Only in-frame clones appear in the TCRdb table, and some are missing; sequencing was by immunoSEQ multiplex PCR. This sample has approximately 76,000 clones, with about 93% found just once. The source material was peripheral blood, sampled on day 0 of MenACWY control vaccination. Source of these receptors: an adult in good health. Both conserved end residues are part of each CDR3. D genes are given only for firm matches. Clone sizes are given selectively: once, few, many, or a class where the clone is expanded.

CDR3nt,CDR3aa,v_gene,j_gene,abundance,d_gene,len
TGTGCCACCAGCAGAGTCCGGGAACTCCACCGCTTAGGCACAGATACGCAGTATTTT,CATSRVRELHRLGTDTQYF,TRBV15,TRBJ2-3,NA,NA,19
TGTGCCAGCAGCCCCTCGACAGGGCCAGGAAACACCATATATTTT,CASSPSTGPGNTIYF,TRBV3-1/TRBV3-2,TRBJ1-3,NA,TRBD1,15
TGTGCCAGCAGCCCGTTGGGAGGGGAGCCATTGGCTTTCTTT,CASSPLGGEPLAFF,TRBV3-1/TRBV3-2,TRBJ1-1,NA,NA,14
TGTGCCAGCGGCGGGGGGTTTTTCACAGATACGCAGTATTTT,CASGGGFFTDTQYF,TRBV7-9,TRBJ2-3,once,TRBD2,14
TGTGCCAGCAGTTTAGGAGACTCCTACGAGCAGTACTTC,CASSLGDSYEQYF,TRBV27,TRBJ2-7,NA,NA,13
TGTGCCAGCAGCTTAGAAACGATTGGAGATACGCAGTATTTT,CASSLETIGDTQYF,TRBV7-2,TRBJ2-3,NA,NA,14
TGTGCCAGCAGCTTGGCCGCGGGACAGGGGACAGATACGCAGTATTTT,CASSLAAGQGTDTQYF,TRBV5-4,TRBJ2-3,NA,TRBD1,16
TGTGCCAGTAGTAAGATGTTTGAAGGGACTCACTATGGCTACACCTTC,CASSKMFEGTHYGYTF,TRBV19,TRBJ1-2,NA,NA,16
TGTGCCAGTGGAGGCCCTGAGGGACGTCTGAACACTGAAGCTTTCTTT,CASGGPEGRLNTEAFF,TRBV19,TRBJ1-1,NA,NA,16
TGTGCCAGCAGTTTAGGGGGGACAGGAGTCTACGAGCAGTACTTC,CASSLGGTGVYEQYF,TRBV27,TRBJ2-7,NA,TRBD1,15
TGCGCCAGCAGCCCCGGGGGGTTTGATGAAAAACTGTTTTTT,CASSPGGFDEKLFF,TRBV5-1,TRBJ1-4,NA,NA,14
TGTGCCACCAGTGATTCCCAGCGGGACGATGAAGATACGCAGTATTTT,CATSDSQRDDEDTQYF,TRBV24-1,TRBJ2-3,NA,TRBD2,16
TGTGCCAGCAGACCCAGACAGGGGTCTTACTATGGCTACACCTTC,CASRPRQGSYYGYTF,TRBV6-5,TRBJ1-2,NA,TRBD1,15
TGTGCCAGCAGCCCTGGACAGGCGAACACTGAAGCTTTCTTT,CASSPGQANTEAFF,TRBV4-2,TRBJ1-1,NA,TRBD1,14
TGTGCCATCAGTGAGTTTTCAGGGGGAGTAGGCACTGAAGCTTTCTTT,CAISEFSGGVGTEAFF,TRBV10-3,TRBJ1-1,NA,TRBD1,16
TGTGCCAGCAGCCCCCGACAGGGGACCTTTAAAGCTGGAAACACCATATATTTT,CASSPRQGTFKAGNTIYF,TRBV11-2,TRBJ1-3,NA,TRBD1,18
TGTGCCAGTAGTATAGATCTATCGAGGTGGGCTTTCTTT,CASSIDLSRWAFF,TRBV19,TRBJ1-1,NA,NA,13
TGTGCCAGCAGCTTGGACAGGAACACTGAAGCTTTCTTT,CASSLDRNTEAFF,TRBV7-2,TRBJ1-1,NA,NA,13
TGTGCCACCAGCTTTGTCAGGGGGGGCTCTGGGGCCAACGTCCTGACTTTC,CATSFVRGGSGANVLTF,TRBV15,TRBJ2-6,NA,NA,17
TGCAGCGTTGTTGCTTACACCGGGGGAGGACAGCCCCAGCATTTT,CSVVAYTGGGQPQHF,TRBV29-1,TRBJ1-5,NA,NA,15
TGTGCCAGCAGTTTGGACAGGGGTGAAGAGACCCAGTACTTC,CASSLDRGEETQYF,TRBV28,TRBJ2-5,NA,TRBD1,14
TGTGCCAGCAGCCCCCAGACCCAGCCCTCAGCCGCCGGCGGCTACACCTTC,CASSPQTQPSAAGGYTF,TRBV5-6,TRBJ1-2,NA,NA,17
TGTGCCAGCACCCCACGGGGCGGGAGGGCCAACGAGCAGTACTTC,CASTPRGGRANEQYF,TRBV28,TRBJ2-7,NA,TRBD2,15
TGTGCCAGCAGTTCACTGGGCTACGAGCAGTACTTC,CASSSLGYEQYF,TRBV27,TRBJ2-7,NA,NA,12
TGTGCCAGCGGGGGGTTTCCGGCTAATGAAAAACTGTTTTTT,CASGGFPANEKLFF,TRBV6-5,TRBJ1-4,once,NA,14
TGCGCCAGCAGCTTGAGTTCTCCGAACACCGGGGAGCTGTTTTTT,CASSLSSPNTGELFF,TRBV5-1,TRBJ2-2,NA,NA,15
TGTGCCAGCAGCCTACCGGGTGGAAACACCATATATTTT,CASSLPGGNTIYF,TRBV5-5,TRBJ1-3,NA,NA,13
TGTGCCAGCAGCTTTACAGGGGGCCCTGAAGCTTTCTTT,CASSFTGGPEAFF,TRBV5-4,TRBJ1-1,NA,TRBD1,13
TGCAGCGTTGATCGGACCCCAGATACGCAGTATTTT,CSVDRTPDTQYF,TRBV29-1,TRBJ2-3,NA,NA,12
TGTGCCAGTAGTAGGGACGAAACCTACGAGCAGTACTTC,CASSRDETYEQYF,TRBV19,TRBJ2-7,once,NA,13
TGTGCCAGCAGCAGTACCGGGACTACTTACAATGAGCAGTTCTTC,CASSSTGTTYNEQFF,TRBV9,TRBJ2-1,NA,TRBD2,15
TGTGCCAGCAGCTCGGGTCCTTCCAATTCCTACGAGCAGTACTTC,CASSSGPSNSYEQYF,TRBV7-9,TRBJ2-7,NA,NA,15
TGTGCCAGCACCCTCACAGGGGTCGAGCAGTTCTTC,CASTLTGVEQFF,TRBV12-3/TRBV12-4,TRBJ2-1,NA,TRBD1,12
TGTGCCAGCAGCCCCGGCCTGGCGAGCTCCTACAATGAGCAGTTCTTC,CASSPGLASSYNEQFF,TRBV7-9,TRBJ2-1,once,NA,16
TGTGCCAGCACCAAGGCCGGGGAAGCTTTCTTT,CASTKAGEAFF,TRBV3-1/TRBV3-2,TRBJ1-1,NA,NA,11
TGTGCCAGCAGCTTGGGACAGGGGGCCTACGAGCAGTACTTC,CASSLGQGAYEQYF,TRBV5-4,TRBJ2-7,NA,TRBD1,14
TGTGCCAGCTCACAGACCTCCCCGGGCCAATCACCCCTCCACTTT,CASSQTSPGQSPLHF,TRBV18,TRBJ1-6,NA,NA,15
TGTGCCAGCACCTCCCCGGGCCTCGAAGAGACCCAGTACTTC,CASTSPGLEETQYF,TRBV7-2,TRBJ2-5,NA,NA,14
TGTGCCAGCAGCCTAACCGGGACAGAAGACTACGAGCAGTACTTC,CASSLTGTEDYEQYF,TRBV6-5,TRBJ2-7,NA,TRBD1,15
TGTGCCAGTAGTATTAGGGAGGATCAGCCCCAGCATTTT,CASSIREDQPQHF,TRBV19,TRBJ1-5,once,NA,13
TGTGCCAGCAGTTTATTTTTCGGGGTGGGAGAGACAGATACGCAGTATTTT,CASSLFFGVGETDTQYF,TRBV27,TRBJ2-3,few,NA,17
TGTGCCAGCAGCCAAGCAAACCGGGACCCTGGACGGGGCGGCAATCAGCCCCAGCATTTT,CASSQANRDPGRGGNQPQHF,TRBV3-1/TRBV3-2,TRBJ1-5,NA,NA,20
TGCAGCGGGATGGGTGGCACTGAAGCTTTCTTT,CSGMGGTEAFF,TRBV20-1,TRBJ1-1,NA,NA,11
TGTGCCACCCCGGGGCGGGGGGAGAATTCACCCCTCCACTTT,CATPGRGENSPLHF,TRBV6-5,TRBJ1-6,NA,NA,14
TGCGCCAGCAGCCAAGCAACTGGGACAGGAGCTTTCTTT,CASSQATGTGAFF,TRBV4-3,TRBJ1-1,NA,TRBD1,13
TGTGCCAGCAGCCTCCCGAATACTGGAAACACCATATATTTT,CASSLPNTGNTIYF,TRBV7-2,TRBJ1-3,few,NA,14
TGTGCCTGGAGTGTACAGGGTAACACTGAAGCTTTCTTT,CAWSVQGNTEAFF,TRBV30,TRBJ1-1,NA,NA,13
TGTGCCAGCAGTCGCGGGGTGGAGACCCAGTACTTC,CASSRGVETQYF,TRBV6-5,TRBJ2-5,NA,NA,12
TGTGCCTGGAGTAGGGACAGCGGCTCTGGAAACACCATATATTTT,CAWSRDSGSGNTIYF,TRBV30,TRBJ1-3,few,TRBD1,15
TGTGCCAGCAGCCTTGACAGGGGCGAGCAGTACTTC,CASSLDRGEQYF,TRBV4-2,TRBJ2-7,medium-sized,TRBD1,12
TGTGCCATCGGCGGGACAGTGGCCACTGAAGCTTTCTTT,CAIGGTVATEAFF,TRBV10-3,TRBJ1-1,NA,TRBD1,13
TGTGCCACCAGTGATTCCGACAGGGGGAATAAAGAGACCCAGTACTTC,CATSDSDRGNKETQYF,TRBV24-1,TRBJ2-5,NA,TRBD1,16
TGTGCCAGCAGCCCACTAGCGGGAGGGACCCAAGAGACCCAGTACTTC,CASSPLAGGTQETQYF,TRBV5-6,TRBJ2-5,NA,TRBD2,16
TGTGCCAGCAGGCCCCAAGGGGCTGGACGAAATGAGCAGTTCTTC,CASRPQGAGRNEQFF,TRBV3-1/TRBV3-2,TRBJ2-1,NA,NA,15